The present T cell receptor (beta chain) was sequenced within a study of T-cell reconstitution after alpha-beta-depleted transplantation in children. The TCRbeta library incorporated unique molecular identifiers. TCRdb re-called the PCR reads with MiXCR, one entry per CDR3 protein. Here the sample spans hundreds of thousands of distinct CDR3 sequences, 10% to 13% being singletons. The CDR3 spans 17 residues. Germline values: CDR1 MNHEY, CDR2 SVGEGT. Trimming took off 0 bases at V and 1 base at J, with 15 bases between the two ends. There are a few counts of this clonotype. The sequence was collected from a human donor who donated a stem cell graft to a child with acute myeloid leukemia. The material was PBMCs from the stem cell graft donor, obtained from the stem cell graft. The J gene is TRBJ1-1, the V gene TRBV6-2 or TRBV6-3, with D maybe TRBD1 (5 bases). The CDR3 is CASSYSRQGLPNTEAFF. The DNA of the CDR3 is TGTGCCAGCAGTTACTCGAGGCAGGGCCTACCGAACACTGAAGCTTTCTTT.